What follows describes a single T cell receptor (beta chain). Its binding antigen is unknown. Within one base of it there is no much larger clone, and no base qualities were kept. This sample was included in a study of graft-versus-host responses after intestinal transplantation (dated by TCRdb to the early 2020s). As for the study more broadly: Multivisceral, liver-intestinal, or isolated intestinal transplants were received by the recipients. All recipients received anti-thymocyte globulin induction followed by maintenance tacrolimus and steroids for three to four years. Bulk TCR-beta CDR3 sequencing was used to track graft-versus-host and host-versus-graft alloreactive T cell clones in the graft, circulation and bone marrow after intestinal transplantation. To identify alloreactive clones, pre-transplant mixed lymphocyte reaction products were sequenced and then compared with unstimulated pre-transplant donor and recipient T cells. A cohort of about two dozen intestinal transplant recipients, including one retransplant, was enrolled, and a few patients lacking pretransplant specimens were excluded. Donor T cell macrochimerism was defined as a peak of at least 4% donor T cells among recipient peripheral blood mononuclear cells. Instead of going to the commercial service, samples from a few later patients were sequenced in-house on an Illumina MiSeq and processed with MiXCR. What the study reported, not specific to this receptor: The relatively low number and heterogeneity of intestinal transplant patients limited the conclusions. Patients with donor T cell macrochimerism had high GvH to HvG T cell clonal ratios in their allografts. GvH clones were detected in recipient bone marrow, and some of these GvH clones were observed earlier in ileal mucosa or blood, consistent with an intestinal mucosal origin. Early after transplant, declines in HvG clones were associated with peak levels of circulating GvH clones.

The library came from the immunoSEQ multiplex PCR assay. In most patients, genomic DNA was isolated using the Qiagen DNeasy Blood and Tissue Kit and sent frozen to Adaptive Biotechnologies for TCR sequencing. Adaptive Biotechnologies carried out high-throughput TCR-beta CDR3 sequencing of genomic DNA for most patients. The authors processed their data as follows. Adaptive's ImmunoSEQ software supplied the TCR sequencing data for 15 to 20 patients, while MiXCR and VDJtools were used to process a few other patients. To correct CD4 versus CD8 sorting errors, any sequence found in both subsets at a frequency ratio below 5:1 was removed. Because the origin of CDR3 nucleotide sequences shared between donor and recipient could not be assigned, those sequences were removed. To be classed as alloreactive, a clone needed at least 2-fold expansion over unstimulated cells and a minimum CFSE-low frequency of 0.002% (template counts) or 0.001% (read counts). A clone was considered mappable if detected in the sequenced pre-transplant spleen, lymph node, or MLR CFSE-low populations of the donor or recipient. Cumulative frequency of alloreactive clones was calculated as a percentage of all sequences weighted by copy number. TCRdb carries this immuneACCESS record with in-frame sequences only. Its versions omit some clonotypes, under half of them owing to an unresolved V gene in the studies checked, with the rest unexplained. D and trimming come from the DNA, and the V and J calls and clone size come from that table. The sample table shows tens of thousands of clones, and 85% to 95% are seen once. The ten largest clones take up around 0.5% of the sample.

In light of the paper, this sample's time point label describes: cells obtained before transplantation from donor or recipient. CD3+CD4+ and CD3+CD8+ populations were FACS-sorted from unstimulated pre-transplant donor and recipient cells taken from spleen or lymph nodes. This sequence was found in a human donor who received an intestinal transplant. The starting material was unstimulated CD8+ T cells sorted from spleen or lymph node cells, obtained before intestinal transplant.

The DNA sequence follows: TGTGCCAGCAGTTTATTATATAGCGGGAGCGGCGGCACAGATACGCAGTATTTT. Its translation is CASSLLYSGSGGTDTQYF. The sequence is built from TRBV27 and TRBJ2-3; the junction holds 9 bases that match TRBD2. The CDR3 measures 18 amino acids from cysteine to phenylalanine. The only DNA kept is the CDR3, 54 bases in frame from the first base. Trimming accounts for 1 base at V and 1 base at J, while the number of junction bases matched to no gene is 9. CDR1 and CDR2, looked up from the germline V gene (reference sequence), are MNHEY and SMNVEV.